The rows below give T cell receptor beta chains drawn from one sample of a study of blood T cell repertoires in COVID-19. Measured with immunoSEQ multiplex PCR; TCRdb has only the in-frame clones, and not every one. The table lists 110,000 or so clones, approximately 77% of them singletons. The source material was peripheral blood. These receptors were obtained from a human donor in a cohort sampled during active COVID-19. Both conserved end residues are part of each CDR3. D genes are given only for firm matches. Where a row states a size, it is once, few, many or the class of an expanded clone; other rows omit it.

v_call	d_call	clone_size	j_call	cdr3_nt	cdr3_aa
TRBV3-1/TRBV3-2	TRBD1	.	TRBJ2-5	TGTGCCAGCAGCCAAAACATGAACCGGGACAGGGACCAAGAGACCCAGTACTTC	CASSQNMNRDRDQETQYF
TRBV7-9	.	.	TRBJ2-7	TGTGCCAGCAGCTCGACAGTTCTCTACGAGCAGTACTTC	CASSSTVLYEQYF
TRBV30	TRBD1	.	TRBJ1-4	TGTGCCTGCACAGGGGTATCTAGTGAAAAACTGTTTTTT	CACTGVSSEKLFF
TRBV12-3/TRBV12-4	TRBD1	few	TRBJ1-1	TGTGCCAGCAGCCCGGACAGGGGCGAAGCTTTCTTT	CASSPDRGEAFF
TRBV18	TRBD1	.	TRBJ1-3	TGTGCCAGCTCACCTAGAGGACAGGGGGACCCTCTTTTTTTT	CASSPRGQGDPLFF
TRBV6-2/TRBV6-3	TRBD2	.	TRBJ2-3	TGTGCCAGCAGTTTTGACGCGCCGGGACTAGGGGCCACAGATACGCAGTATTTT	CASSFDAPGLGATDTQYF
TRBV27	.	.	TRBJ1-1	TGTGCCAGCAGAAAAGGGACCACCGGGGGGTTACATGAAGCTTTCTTT	CASRKGTTGGLHEAFF
TRBV29-1	.	.	TRBJ1-2	TGCATCGCACGGGACTCCTCTAGGGGCTACACCTTC	CIARDSSRGYTF
TRBV27	.	few	TRBJ2-7	TGTGCCAGCAGTTTAGCACTAGCCCACGAGCAGTACTTC	CASSLALAHEQYF
TRBV6-2/TRBV6-3	.	.	TRBJ2-1	TGTGCCAGCAGCCCCTCGGTCAATCGCATCTCCTACAATGAGCAGTTCTTC	CASSPSVNRISYNEQFF
TRBV6-5	.	.	TRBJ1-5	TGTGCCAGCAGCGCCGAGAGGGATCAGCCCCAGCATTTT	CASSAERDQPQHF
TRBV7-2	TRBD2	.	TRBJ2-7	TGTGCCAGCAGTTCAGCGGGGGGTCGCTACGAGCAGTACTTC	CASSSAGGRYEQYF
TRBV7-9	.	.	TRBJ2-7	TGTGCCAGCAGCTTAAGCGGACCCTCGGAGCAGTACTTC	CASSLSGPSEQYF
TRBV2	TRBD1	few	TRBJ2-7	TGTGCCAGCAGCACGAGCGGGACAGGGACCTACGAGCAGTACTTC	CASSTSGTGTYEQYF
TRBV12-3/TRBV12-4	.	.	TRBJ1-6	TGTGCCAGCAGTCCAGGGTCTCCACCCCTCCACTTT	CASSPGSPPLHF
TRBV5-1	.	.	TRBJ2-5	TGCGCCAGCAGCTTCACGGGAAAGGAGACCCAGTACTTC	CASSFTGKETQYF
TRBV7-2	TRBD2	.	TRBJ2-7	TGTGCCAGCAGCCGCTTTAGCGGGAGGGTCTCCTACGAGCAGTACTTC	CASSRFSGRVSYEQYF
TRBV28	.	many	TRBJ2-7	TGTGCCAGCAGTTCCAGCGTTACCTACGAGCAGTACTTC	CASSSSVTYEQYF
TRBV6-5	.	few	TRBJ1-1	TGTGCCAGCACTAAACTGGAGGGGCAAGCTTTCTTT	CASTKLEGQAFF
TRBV4-1	TRBD2	.	TRBJ2-2	TGCGCCAGCAGCCAAGGTCCTAGCGGGGTGAACACCGGGGAGCTGTTTTTT	CASSQGPSGVNTGELFF
TRBV28	.	.	TRBJ1-2	TGTGCCAGCAGTTTAAGCCCCCGGGGGGGTGGCTACACCTTC	CASSLSPRGGGYTF
TRBV7-9	.	many	TRBJ2-7	TGTGCCAGCAGCTCAGGGATTGAGCAGTACTTC	CASSSGIEQYF
TRBV18	.	.	TRBJ1-1	TGTGCCAGCTCACCACCATCAGGGTGGACTGAAGCTTTCTTT	CASSPPSGWTEAFF
TRBV2	TRBD1	.	TRBJ1-5	TGTGCCAGCAGTCCCGACAGGGTTGGCCAGCCCCAGCATTTT	CASSPDRVGQPQHF
TRBV7-3	.	few	TRBJ1-6	TGTGCCAGCAGCTTAACGGGGGCTTCACCCCTCCACTTT	CASSLTGASPLHF
TRBV9	.	.	TRBJ1-6	TGTGCCAGCAGCGCATCCCAGGGATACAGTTCACCCCTCCACTTT	CASSASQGYSSPLHF
TRBV5-6	.	once	TRBJ2-6	TGTGCCAGCAGCTTGGTGGCTCTTGGCGGGGCCAACGTCCTGACTTTC	CASSLVALGGANVLTF
TRBV6-5	TRBD1	few	TRBJ2-7	TGTGCCAGCAGGGACAGGGCCAAGTACGAGCAGTACTTC	CASRDRAKYEQYF
TRBV7-9	.	.	TRBJ1-5	TGTGCCAGCAGCCCCATCCTCGGTCAGCCCCAGCATTTT	CASSPILGQPQHF
TRBV2	.	.	TRBJ2-7	TGTGCCAGCAGTGAAACAGTGGAAGAGCAGTACTTC	CASSETVEEQYF
TRBV7-3	.	.	TRBJ1-2	TGTGCCAGCAGCCTTGCCCCGGGACATTTCTATGGCTACACCTTC	CASSLAPGHFYGYTF
TRBV19	TRBD2	.	TRBJ2-1	TGTGCCAGTACCATGGGACTAGCCCCAGAAGATGAGCAGTTCTTC	CASTMGLAPEDEQFF
TRBV6-5	TRBD1	.	TRBJ2-2	TGTGCCAGCAGTTACAGGACAGGGACAACCGGGGAGCTGTTTTTT	CASSYRTGTTGELFF
TRBV3-1/TRBV3-2	TRBD1	.	TRBJ2-7	TGTGCCAGCAGCCTCGGACAGGCCTTCTCCTACGAGCAGTACTTC	CASSLGQAFSYEQYF
TRBV18	TRBD1	.	TRBJ1-2	TGTGCCAGCTCACCCCGGGGACAGGGGGACTATGGCTACACCTTC	CASSPRGQGDYGYTF
TRBV19	.	.	TRBJ2-7	TGTGCCAGTAGTAAGGGGCCAGCATCACTCTACGAGCAGTACTTC	CASSKGPASLYEQYF
TRBV7-8	TRBD2	.	TRBJ2-7	TGTGCCAGCAGCTCGGGACTAGCGGGGGAGCAGTACTTC	CASSSGLAGEQYF
TRBV6-5	.	.	TRBJ1-2	TGTGCCAGCATGGTTGTAGTCGATGGCTACACCTTC	CASMVVVDGYTF
TRBV5-4	TRBD1	.	TRBJ2-7	TGTGCCAGCAGCTTGGCTGGGACAGCATACGAGCAGTACTTC	CASSLAGTAYEQYF
TRBV18	.	many	TRBJ2-7	TGTGCCAGCTCACCCCTTACGGCAGGGGAGAACGAGCAGTACTTC	CASSPLTAGENEQYF
TRBV6-6	.	once	TRBJ1-2	TGTGCCAGCAGTTACTCGACAGGAGCGGGCTACACCTTC	CASSYSTGAGYTF
TRBV11-3	TRBD1	.	TRBJ2-3	TGTGCCAGCAGCTTAGGGGTCCAGGGGGCTAATACGCAGTATTTT	CASSLGVQGANTQYF
TRBV2	TRBD1	.	TRBJ1-1	TGTGCCAGCAGTGAGGGACAGGAGAACACTGAAGCTTTCTTT	CASSEGQENTEAFF
TRBV7-8	.	.	TRBJ1-5	TGTGCCAGCAGCTTAGGCAGGGGACGTCAGCCCCAGCATTTT	CASSLGRGRQPQHF
TRBV18	.	.	TRBJ1-5	TGTGCCAGCTCACGGGGGGGCGGAATCAATCAGCCCCAGCATTTT	CASSRGGGINQPQHF
TRBV15	TRBD1	.	TRBJ2-7	TGTGCCACCAGGAAGGACAGGGGCCAGGGGGAGCAGTACTTC	CATRKDRGQGEQYF
TRBV2	.	.	TRBJ1-1	TGTGCCAGCAGTGAATATGGTCGGGACACTGAAGCTTTCTTT	CASSEYGRDTEAFF
TRBV5-1	.	.	TRBJ2-2	TGCGCCAGCAGCTTGGGACTACCAAACCTGGGCGGGGAGCTGTTTTTT	CASSLGLPNLGGELFF
TRBV7-2	TRBD2	.	TRBJ2-7	TGTGCCAGCAGCTTAGTTCTAGCGGTCTTAGCTGCCGAGCAGTACTTC	CASSLVLAVLAAEQYF
TRBV6-1	.	.	TRBJ2-7	TGTGCCAGCAGTGAACTACTGCTCTACGAGCAGTACTTC	CASSELLLYEQYF
TRBV4-1	.	few	TRBJ2-4	TGCGCCAGCAGCCAAGATCAAGTGACACTAGCCAAAAACATTCAGTACTTC	CASSQDQVTLAKNIQYF
TRBV5-1	TRBD2	.	TRBJ2-3	TGCGCCAGCAGCTTCCAGCCCGCAGGTAGCGGGAGGGGCACAGATACGCAGTATTTT	CASSFQPAGSGRGTDTQYF
TRBV28	TRBD1	.	TRBJ2-7	TGTGCCAGCAGTCCCGCCGGGGACAGGGGTTACGAGCAGTACTTC	CASSPAGDRGYEQYF
TRBV15	.	.	TRBJ1-5	TGTGCCACCAGCCCGGACTTCGAGGAGCAGCCCCAGCATTTT	CATSPDFEEQPQHF
TRBV30	TRBD2	once	TRBJ2-1	TGTGCCTGGGGACTAGCGGTCTCCTACAATGAGCAGTTCTTC	CAWGLAVSYNEQFF
TRBV6-2/TRBV6-3	.	.	TRBJ2-1	TGTGCCAGCAGTTACTCCTACGGGAGCTCCTACAATGAGCAGTTCTTC	CASSYSYGSSYNEQFF
TRBV19	.	.	TRBJ2-7	TGTGCCAGTAGTGCCGGGATTCCGTTACTCGAGCAGTACTTC	CASSAGIPLLEQYF
TRBV18	.	few	TRBJ1-2	TGTGCCAGCTCACCGACAGCAGACTATGGCTACACCTTC	CASSPTADYGYTF
TRBV5-6	.	.	TRBJ2-5	TGTGCCAGCAGCTCCCCGTGGGGGGGCAAAGAGACCCAGTACTTC	CASSSPWGGKETQYF